This TCR beta chain emerged from a study of T cell responses to AZD1222 COVID-19 vaccine. This clone has a handful of counts. Its cognate antigen is unknown. Other DNA sequences in the same sample also yield this CDR3. TCRdb keeps only in-frame clones here, not all; method: immunoSEQ multiplex PCR. The sample carries roughly 180,000 clones, around 87% recorded once. CDR3 length: 12 amino acids. CDR1 and CDR2 from the germline V gene are SQVTM and ANQGSEA. The V gene lost 0 bases and the J gene lost 1 base, with 3 bases spanning the gap. Study-level findings and limits: Just a handful of AZD1222 recipients tested seropositive at baseline.

V is TRBV29-1 and J is TRBJ1-2; D not resolved. This TCR was recovered from an adult in good health. This specimen consisted of peripheral blood, obtained on day 0 of AZD1222 vaccination. CDR3 in DNA: TGCAGCGTTGAAGACAGTAACTATGGCTACACCTTC. As protein: CSVEDSNYGYTF.